This is a list of T cell receptor beta chains from one sample in a study of blood T cell repertoires in COVID-19. Repertoires were generated with immunoSEQ multiplex PCR, while TCRdb's copy carries only in-frame clones and drops some. The table records about 400,000 clones, 89% of them present only once. The specimen sequenced was peripheral blood. The receptors originated from a man in his forties with acute or convalescent COVID-19. Each CDR3 is given with its conserved first and last residue. Each record gives: D gene, clone size, J gene, V gene, CDR3 protein, CDR3 DNA. D genes are given only for firm matches. Where a row states a size, it is once, few, many or the class of an expanded clone; other rows omit it.

D: TRBD1; size: .; J: TRBJ2-3; V: TRBV28; CDR3: CASSSSGTGGDTQYF; DNA: TGTGCCAGCAGTTCATCCGGGACAGGGGGAGATACGCAGTATTTT
D: TRBD1; size: .; J: TRBJ2-6; V: TRBV30; CDR3: CAWTGGSGANVLTF; DNA: TGTGCCTGGACAGGGGGATCTGGGGCCAACGTCCTGACTTTC
D: .; size: .; J: TRBJ2-1; V: TRBV21-1; CDR3: CASSKWGQTSGRGGHNEQFF; DNA: TGTGCCAGCAGCAAATGGGGACAGACTAGCGGGAGAGGTGGTCACAATGAGCAGTTCTTC
D: TRBD2; size: .; J: TRBJ2-3; V: TRBV7-6; CDR3: CASSPFAGGADTQYF; DNA: TGTGCCAGCAGCCCCTTTGCGGGAGGAGCAGATACGCAGTATTTT
D: .; size: .; J: TRBJ1-4; V: TRBV3-1/TRBV3-2; CDR3: CASSQPGRGGEKLFF; DNA: TGTGCCAGCAGCCAACCAGGGAGGGGGGGTGAAAAACTGTTTTTT
D: TRBD1; size: .; J: TRBJ1-1; V: TRBV19; CDR3: CASSHLTGGTEAFF; DNA: TGTGCCAGTAGCCACTTAACAGGGGGCACTGAAGCTTTCTTT
D: TRBD1; size: .; J: TRBJ1-2; V: TRBV29-1; CDR3: CSAVVARTGGGYTF; DNA: TGCAGCGCTGTCGTGGCTAGGACAGGAGGAGGCTACACCTTC
D: TRBD1; size: .; J: TRBJ1-6; V: TRBV9; CDR3: CASSSRDREDSPLHF; DNA: TGTGCCAGCAGCTCCCGGGACAGGGAAGATTCACCCCTCCACTTT
D: .; size: .; J: TRBJ1-5; V: TRBV27; CDR3: CASSPRRTSSNQPQHF; DNA: TGTGCCAGCAGTCCGAGGAGGACGTCGAGCAATCAGCCCCAGCATTTT
D: TRBD1; size: .; J: TRBJ1-2; V: TRBV28; CDR3: CASSLPPGQGVYGYTF; DNA: TGTGCCAGCAGTTTACCCCCGGGACAGGGGGTCTATGGCTACACCTTC
D: TRBD1; size: .; J: TRBJ2-2; V: TRBV6-4; CDR3: CASSAGSDRGRTGELFF; DNA: TGTGCCAGCAGTGCGGGGTCCGACAGGGGACGTACCGGGGAGCTGTTTTTT
D: TRBD2; size: once; J: TRBJ2-7; V: TRBV7-2; CDR3: CASSKGSRASGAYEQYF; DNA: TGTGCCAGCAGCAAAGGGAGTCGGGCTAGCGGAGCGTACGAGCAGTACTTC
D: TRBD1; size: .; J: TRBJ2-1; V: TRBV27; CDR3: CASSLGTGGYNEQFF; DNA: TGTGCCAGCAGTTTGGGGACAGGGGGCTACAATGAGCAGTTCTTC
D: .; size: .; J: TRBJ1-4; V: TRBV30; CDR3: CAWSVRSGPNEKLFF; DNA: TGTGCCTGGAGTGTAAGGAGTGGCCCTAATGAAAAACTGTTTTTT
D: .; size: once; J: TRBJ1-1; V: TRBV7-6; CDR3: CASSSRIQGSEAFF; DNA: TGTGCCAGCAGCTCCCGGATACAGGGAAGTGAAGCTTTCTTT
D: TRBD2; size: .; J: TRBJ2-1; V: TRBV7-9; CDR3: CASSGGLAGYEQFF; DNA: TGTGCCAGCAGCGGAGGACTAGCGGGATATGAGCAGTTCTTC
D: .; size: .; J: TRBJ1-1; V: TRBV5-1; CDR3: CASSNYPMNTEAFF; DNA: TGCGCCAGCAGCAACTATCCCATGAACACTGAAGCTTTCTTT
D: TRBD2; size: .; J: TRBJ2-3; V: TRBV13; CDR3: CASSWTSVTSTDTQYF; DNA: TGTGCCAGCAGCTGGACTAGCGTAACTAGCACAGATACGCAGTATTTT